This T cell receptor beta chain appears in the sequencing data of a study of blood T cell repertoires in COVID-19. Study details: T cells, B-cell-depleted T cells, or PBMCs provided the cDNA or gDNA that served as material.

The authors' processing: Nucleated cell number was recorded as an estimate derived from reference gene primer amplification. Only in-frame clones appear in the TCRdb table, and some are missing; sequencing was by immunoSEQ multiplex PCR. For V, J and clone size, that table is used; D and trimming come from the DNA. The table records fewer than 120,000 clones, over 65% of them present only once. Germline CDR1 and CDR2: MNHEY and SVGEGT. With 2 bases removed from V and 2 bases from J, the gap between germline ends came to 10 bases. This CDR3 has 14 residues. Sequencing was carried out using peripheral blood. The TCR comes from a woman older than 75 with acute or convalescent COVID-19. V and J are TRBV6-2 or TRBV6-3 and TRBJ2-7, with a possible D match to TRBD1 (6 bases). CDR3 region: CASSYVQGTYEQYF. CDR3 sequence (DNA): TGTGCCAGCAGTTACGTACAGGGCACCTACGAGCAGTACTTC.